Presented here are 26 T cell receptor beta chains from one specimen sequenced in a study of CD4 T cells in relation to SARS-CoV-2 and coronaviruses. For these TCRs, the target antigens are not known. Before the COVID-19 pandemic, during about 2011-2018, CD4+ T cells were taken from unexposed donors. The cells were cultured for under 13 days before CD4+ T cells were isolated. Generated by immunoSEQ multiplex PCR, the TCRdb table keeps only in-frame clones and is missing some. This table has more than 20,000 clones, approximately 82% appearing once. The sample was CD4+ T cells from PBMCs, cultured in vitro. The source is a human donor in good health.

V gene TRBV24-1 combines with J gene TRBJ2-7, with TRBD1 matching over 8 bases. From germline, CDR1 is KGHDR and CDR2 SFDVKD. V lost 3 bases, J lost 6 bases, and 9 bases stayed unmatched. The CDR3 contains 15 residues. Written as DNA, the CDR3 is TGTGCCACCAGTGATCCCGGGACAGGATTACGCGAGCAGTACTTC. Its translation: CATSDPGTGLREQYF.

The chain carries TRBV3-1 (or the pseudogene TRBV3-2) and TRBJ2-3; TRBD2 might be the D (6 bases). The CDR3 sequence is 15 residues long. V dropped 1 base and J dropped 7 bases, with 15 bases sitting between them. The germline CDR1 and CDR2 sequences are LGHDT and YNNKEL (reference sequence). The CDR3 DNA sequence: TGTGCCAGCAGCCAAGGGATGCGGGATGGGAATACGCAGTATTTT. It yields the protein CASSQGMRDGNTQYF.

The rearrangement links TRBV7-3 to TRBJ2-3; 10 positions match TRBD2. J lost 2 bases, V lost 3 bases, and 2 bases had no gene match. The CDR3 contains 15 residues. Germline assignment: CDR1 SGHTA and CDR2 FQGTGA. The CDR3 sequence: CASSLTSGFTDTQYF. The CDR3 DNA reads TGTGCCAGCAGCTTGACTAGCGGGTTCACAGATACGCAGTATTTT.

J is TRBJ1-2 and V is TRBV30; a possible D gene is TRBD1 (6 bases). CDR3 size: 13 residues. The V end lost 3 bases, the J end lost 0 bases, and 8 bases lay between the germline ends. Germline V gene data show CDR1 as GTSNPN and CDR2 as SVGIG (reference sequence). CDR3 DNA sequence: TGTGCCTGGAGCCGACAGGCTAACTATGGCTACACCTTC. It is translated as CAWSRQANYGYTF.

The chain couples TRBV6-5 to TRBJ2-3; D unclear. The V and J ends lost 3 bases and 3 bases respectively, with 16 bases between them. The CDR3 is 16 residues long. Germline assignment: CDR1 MNHEY and CDR2 SVGAGI. The CDR3 bases are TGTGCCAGCAGTTATGAAGCTATGGGTGGGACAGATACGCAGTATTTT. Translating gives CASSYEAMGGTDTQYF.

The chain combines TRBV5-1 with TRBJ1-3; TRBD1 aligns across 7 bases. The CDR3 loop spans 15 amino acids. V lost 3 bases, J lost 4 bases, and 7 bases stayed unmatched. Looked up from germline, CDR1 is SGHRS and CDR2 is YFSETQ. The CDR3 loop is CASSSQGGSGNTIYF. The CDR3 bases are TGCGCCAGCAGCTCGCAGGGGGGGTCGGGAAACACCATATATTTT.

The chain uses TRBV6-5 and TRBJ2-7; 9 positions agree with TRBD1. CDR3 length: 14 residues. With 0 bases clipped from V and 8 bases from J, the junction kept 5 bases outside the gene matches. The germline CDR1 and CDR2 sequences are MNHEY and SVGAGI. This chain's CDR3 is CASSYSRDRVKQYF. In nucleotides, the CDR3 is TGTGCCAGCAGTTACTCGCGGGACAGGGTTAAGCAGTACTTC.

V is TRBV15 and J is TRBJ2-7; possible D gene TRBD2, 6 bases. This CDR3 has 16 amino acids. Germline V CDR1 and CDR2: LNHNV, YYDKDF (reference sequence). Trimming removed 0 bases from V and 5 bases from J, with 17 bases in between. This CDR3 reads CATSRDAGPEAHEQYF. In nucleotides, the CDR3 is TGTGCCACCAGCAGAGATGCGGGGCCCGAGGCCCACGAGCAGTACTTC. The full variable domain, rest sourced from reference TRBV15 and TRBJ2-7, is DAMVIQNPRYQVTQFGKPVTLSCSQTLNHNVMYWYQQKSSQAPKLLFHYYDKDFNNEADTPDNFQSRRPNTSFCFLDIRSPGLGDTAMYLCATSRDAGPEAHEQYFGPGTRLTVT.

This clone has just a few counts. The chain employs TRBV3-1 (or the pseudogene TRBV3-2) and TRBJ1-2; 7 bases are a match to TRBD1. CDR1 and CDR2 from the germline V gene are LGHDT and YNNKEL (reference sequence). V was pared by 4 bases and J by 3 bases, with 2 bases of the junction left unmatched. This CDR3 contains 13 residues. In DNA, the CDR3 is TGTGCCAGCAGCCTCGGACAGGACTATGGCTACACCTTC. Translating gives CASSLGQDYGYTF.

The V gene is TRBV24-1, the J gene TRBJ2-3; tentatively, D is TRBD2 (5 bases). In germline, CDR1 is KGHDR, CDR2 SFDVKD. V was trimmed by 5 bases and J by 1 base, leaving 9 bases between them. CDR3 length equals 14 residues. CDR3 in DNA: TGTGCCACCAGTGTAGGGAGACGCACAGATACGCAGTATTTT. Translation gives CATSVGRRTDTQYF.

This chain uses TRBV3-1 (or the pseudogene TRBV3-2) with TRBJ1-4, with D uncertain. The CDR3 covers 13 residues. Between the trimmed V and J ends, which lost 6 bases and 8 bases, there was a span of 13 bases. The germline V gene encodes CDR1 LGHDT and CDR2 YNNKEL (reference sequence). The CDR3 DNA reads TGTGCCAGCAGTTCCGCCGCGCGCGAAAAACTGTTTTTT. Translating it yields CASSSAAREKLFF.

This clone was picked up one time. The chain carries TRBV2 and TRBJ1-1; no clear D gene. The CDR3 sequence is 14 residues long. Looked up from germline, CDR1 is SNHLY and CDR2 is FYNNEI. Trimming took off 6 bases at V and 1 base at J, with 12 bases between the two ends. In DNA, the CDR3 is TGTGCCAGCAGCCTTAGGACGGGGAACACTGAAGCTTTCTTT. This sequence encodes CASSLRTGNTEAFF. The whole variable domain, remainder taken from reference TRBV2 and TRBJ1-1, is EPEVTQTPSHQVTQMGQEVILRCVPISNHLYFYWYRQILGQKVEFLVSFYNNEISEKSEIFDDQFSVERPDGSNFTLKIRSTKLEDSAMYFCASSLRTGNTEAFFGQGTRLTVV.

The V and J genes are TRBV10-1 and TRBJ2-5; 10 bases map to TRBD2. The CDR3 runs to 16 residues. Germline CDR1 WNHNN, CDR2 SYGVQD (reference sequence). Trimming at V came to 0 bases and at J to 4 bases, leaving 5 bases not matched to a gene. In DNA form, the CDR3 reads TGCGCCAGCAGTGAGTCCCGGCTAGCGGGAGTAGAGACCCAGTACTTC. Protein sequence: CASSESRLAGVETQYF.

J is TRBJ1-1 and V is TRBV23-1; the D gene is possibly TRBD1 (6 bases). TRBV23-1 is sorted into the ORF group, with uncertain function. CDR3 length: 14 amino acids. V gave up 4 bases and J gave up 13 bases, with 22 bases separating them. The chain's CDR3 is CASSPMSRGNHDFF. CDR3 nucleotide sequence: TGCGCCAGCAGTCCTATGAGCAGGGGTAATCATGATTTCTTT.

The V gene is TRBV18, the J gene TRBJ1-1, with no clear D. CDR3 size: 13 residues. From germline, CDR1 is KGHSH and CDR2 LQKENI. The V end lost 3 bases, the J end lost 1 base, and 6 bases lay between the germline ends. The CDR3 is CASSPPANTEAFF. The CDR3 DNA reads as TGTGCCAGCTCACCCCCCGCGAACACTGAAGCTTTCTTT.

This sequence joins TRBV19 and TRBJ2-5; the D gene is possibly TRBD1 (7 bases). The CDR3 is made up of 12 amino acids. CDR1 and CDR2 (germline): LNHDA, SQIVND (reference sequence). V lost 11 bases and J lost 2, with 12 bases in between. In DNA, the CDR3 is TGTGCCCCAGGGGGGACGCAAGAGACCCAGTACTTC. It encodes CAPGGTQETQYF. The variable domain in full, with the rest retrieved from reference TRBV19 and TRBJ2-5, is DGGITQSPKYLFRKEGQNVTLSCEQNLNHDAMYWYRQDPGQGLRLIYYSQIVNDFQKGDIAEGYSVSREKKESFPLTVTSAQKNPTAFYLCAPGGTQETQYFGPGTRLLVL.

The chain combines TRBV4-2 with TRBJ1-2; 8 bases match TRBD1. This CDR3 is built from 14 residues. The germline V gene encodes CDR1 LGHNA and CDR2 YNFKEQ. V gave up 0 bases and J gave up 7 bases; unmatched junction bases: 4. CDR3 DNA sequence: TGTGCCAGCAGCCAAGACCAGGGGGCTCGTGGCTACACCTTC. It yields the protein CASSQDQGARGYTF.

By its share, this clone is medium-sized. V is TRBV7-9 and J is TRBJ2-7; 11 positions agree with TRBD1. Germline assignment: CDR1 SEHNR and CDR2 FQNEAQ (reference sequence). The CDR3 spans 18 residues. With 5 bases clipped from V and 3 bases from J, the junction kept 15 bases outside the gene matches. CDR3 sequence reads: CASSDQGQGVYAHYEQYF. CDR3 DNA: TGTGCCAGCAGCGACCAGGGACAGGGGGTTTACGCCCACTACGAGCAGTACTTC.

The V gene is TRBV30, the J gene TRBJ1-4; tentatively, D is TRBD1 (6 bases). The CDR3 covers 14 residues. The germline gives CDR1 GTSNPN, CDR2 SVGIG (reference sequence). The V end lost 3 bases, the J end lost 5 bases, and 13 bases lay between the germline ends. CDR3 sequence (DNA): TGTGCCTGGAGCGAGGGACACTTCAATGAAAAACTGTTTTTT. Translation gives CAWSEGHFNEKLFF.

As regards this clone: One junction end does not reproduce the germline sequence, and a read error may be involved. V is TRBV7-8 and J is TRBJ2-7; perhaps TRBD2 as D (6 bases). The length of the CDR3 is 12 residues. Germline CDR1 reads SGHVS; CDR2 reads FQNEAQ. The CDR3 sequence is CASSLNLDTGDF. The CDR3 DNA reads TGTGCCAGCAGCTTAAATTTGGACACGGGAGACTTC.

This chain connects TRBV24-1 to TRBJ2-5; no reliable D call. The CDR3 consists of 15 residues. Germline V lookup: CDR1 KGHDR, CDR2 SFDVKD. Trimming left V 0 bases short and J 1 base short, with 8 bases between. CDR3 sequence (DNA): TGTGCCACCAGTGATTTGAGAGTACCCCAAGAGACCCAGTACTTC. The encoded protein is CATSDLRVPQETQYF.

This clone appeared a few times. The chain is built from TRBV2 and TRBJ2-1, with 7 bases aligning to TRBD2. V lost 7 bases and J lost 6; bases outside the gene matches: 9. This CDR3 contains 14 residues. Germline V gene sequence: CDR1 SNHLY, CDR2 FYNNEI. The CDR3 region has the DNA TGTGCCAGCACCGAACGAGCGGGGCTCAATGAGCAGTTCTTC. This encodes CASTERAGLNEQFF.

The chain recombines TRBV14 with TRBJ1-3; D gene uncertain. The V end was cut by 4 bases, the J end by 9 bases, with 16 bases between. The germline V gene has CDR1 SGHDN and CDR2 FVKESK. The CDR3 spans 14 residues. Here the CDR3 DNA reads TGTGCCAGCAGCCCCCTAGGACCCATGGTCACCATATATTTT. It is translated as CASSPLGPMVTIYF.

This chain links TRBV5-4 with TRBJ2-7; 8 bases fit TRBD1. This CDR3 region has 14 residues. Germline CDR1 is SGHNT and CDR2 is YYREEE (reference sequence). V lost 4 bases, J lost 3 bases, and 6 bases stayed unmatched. The CDR3 bases are TGTGCCAGCAGCCCAGGGACAGGCAGCTACGAGCAGTACTTC. It translates to CASSPGTGSYEQYF.

V and J are TRBV14 and TRBJ1-6; no reliable D call. Between the trimmed V and J ends, which lost 1 base and 9 bases, there was a span of 7 bases. CDR1 is SGHDN and CDR2 is FVKESK in the germline V gene. This CDR3 is built from 13 residues. CDR3 DNA: TGTGCCAGCAGCCAAGTTCAGTCTTCACCCCTCCACTTT. Translation gives CASSQVQSSPLHF.

The chain employs TRBV21-1 and TRBJ2-5; the table's D call of TRBD1 was not tested on the DNA. TRBV21-1 is given as a pseudogene. This CDR3 is built from 14 residues. The CDR3 DNA follows: TGTGCCAGCGGACGAGACAGGGTAGGCGAGACCCAGTACTTC. Encoded protein: CASGRDRVGETQYF.